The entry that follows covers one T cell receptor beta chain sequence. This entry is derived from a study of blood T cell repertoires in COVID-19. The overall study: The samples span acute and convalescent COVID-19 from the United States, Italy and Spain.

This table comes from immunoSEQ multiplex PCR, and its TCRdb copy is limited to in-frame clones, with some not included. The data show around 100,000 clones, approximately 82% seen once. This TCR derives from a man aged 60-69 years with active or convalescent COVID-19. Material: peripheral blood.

The CDR3 region has the DNA TGTGCCAGCTCACCACGTGGACAGGGGGCGGCCACTGAAGCTTTCTTT. Its protein product is CASSPRGQGAATEAFF. This chain uses TRBV18 with TRBJ1-1; 11 positions match TRBD1. This CDR3 region has 16 residues. The V gene end was trimmed by 1 base and the J gene end by 4 bases; junction bases not matched to a gene: 5. Germline loops: CDR1 KGHSH, CDR2 LQKENI.